The rows below give T cell receptor beta chains drawn from one sample of a study of OX40 agonist ivuxolimab in advanced cancers. Profiling relied on immunoSEQ multiplex PCR, and the TCRdb table lists in-frame clones only, not all of them. The table lists roughly 80,000 clones, approximately 79% of them singletons, with around 1.5% in the top ten. The material was CD4+ or CD8+ T cells sorted from blood, obtained in a trial of the OX40 agonist ivuxolimab. Every receptor here comes from an adult with an advanced solid tumor such as melanoma, head and neck, liver or kidney cancer. CDR3s include the opening cysteine and the closing phenylalanine or tryptophan. A D gene is named only where the DNA matches it firmly. Part of the rows lack a size; the others show once, few, many or a class for expanded clones.

>-|TRBJ2-3|TRBV19|-
CASRNADTQYF
TGTGCCAGTAGAAACGCGGATACGCAGTATTTT
>few|TRBJ1-2|TRBV28|-
CASSGTNYGYTF
TGTGCCAGCAGTGGAACTAACTATGGCTACACCTTC
>-|TRBJ1-1|TRBV28|-
CASSLYPPKHSNTEAFF
TGTGCCAGCAGTTTATATCCCCCAAAACACTCGAACACTGAAGCTTTCTTT
>-|TRBJ1-1|TRBV19|-
CASSYGGETEAFF
TGTGCCAGTAGTTATGGGGGCGAGACTGAAGCTTTCTTT
>-|TRBJ2-5|TRBV6-5|TRBD1
CASSRTGGWEETQYF
TGTGCCAGCAGTAGGACAGGGGGCTGGGAGGAGACCCAGTACTTC
>once|TRBJ2-5|TRBV11-3|TRBD2
CASSLGSGGSEETQYF
TGTGCCAGCAGCTTAGGTTCGGGGGGGTCTGAAGAGACCCAGTACTTC
>-|TRBJ1-1|TRBV9|-
CASSSGGAENTEAFF
TGTGCCAGCAGCTCTGGGGGGGCGGAGAACACTGAAGCTTTCTTT
>-|TRBJ1-4|TRBV6-1|-
CASSEDRVLGEKLFF
TGTGCCAGCAGTGAAGACAGGGTTTTAGGGGAAAAACTGTTTTTT
>once|TRBJ2-7|TRBV28|-
CASSSTGEGYEQYF
TGTGCCAGCAGTTCGACAGGGGAGGGCTACGAGCAGTACTTC
>-|TRBJ2-5|TRBV4-2|-
CASSPGGGTETQYF
TGTGCCAGCAGCCCTGGAGGGGGTACGGAGACCCAGTACTTC
>-|TRBJ1-1|TRBV7-2|-
CASSLAALLNTEAFF
TGTGCCAGCAGCTTGGCCGCGCTTTTGAACACTGAAGCTTTCTTT
>-|TRBJ1-2|TRBV2|-
CASRVRQEVVTF
TGTGCCAGCAGGGTCCGACAGGAGGTGGTCACCTTC
>-|TRBJ2-1|TRBV7-3|-
CASSPFGADNEQFF
TGTGCCAGCAGCCCCTTCGGGGCTGACAATGAGCAGTTCTTC
>-|TRBJ2-3|TRBV19|-
CASSIVGSDTQYF
TGTGCCAGTAGTATAGTGGGTTCAGATACGCAGTATTTT
>-|TRBJ2-5|TRBV28|-
CASRGGADQETQYF
TGTGCCAGCAGAGGGGGGGCAGATCAAGAGACCCAGTACTTC
>-|TRBJ2-3|TRBV5-1|TRBD1
CASSWDRGQDTQYF
TGCGCCAGCAGCTGGGACAGGGGGCAGGATACGCAGTATTTT
>-|TRBJ1-1|TRBV7-3|-
CASSLDPGRTEAFF
TGTGCCAGCAGCCTAGACCCAGGGAGAACTGAAGCTTTCTTT
>-|TRBJ1-2|TRBV28|TRBD1
CASTIVGTGYGYTF
TGTGCCAGTACGATCGTCGGGACAGGTTATGGCTACACCTTC
>-|TRBJ1-2|TRBV5-4|-
CASSLVGPTNYGYTF
TGTGCCAGCAGCTTGGTCGGACCAACTAACTATGGCTACACCTTC
>-|TRBJ1-4|TRBV6-5|-
CASSYFSGNEKLFF
TGTGCCAGCAGTTACTTTTCAGGAAATGAAAAACTGTTTTTT
>-|TRBJ2-7|TRBV11-1|TRBD1
CASSLDRGPYEQYF
TGTGCCAGCAGCTTAGACAGGGGCCCCTACGAGCAGTACTTC
>once|TRBJ2-3|TRBV7-2|-
CASSLVVGSTDTQYF
TGTGCCAGCAGCTTAGTAGTCGGAAGCACAGATACGCAGTATTTT
>-|TRBJ1-1|TRBV4-1|-
CASRGSRGNTEAFF
TGCGCCAGCAGGGGATCCCGGGGGAACACTGAAGCTTTCTTT
>-|TRBJ1-2|TRBV27|-
CASKTGSGGYTF
TGTGCCAGTAAAACAGGGTCCGGTGGCTACACCTTC
>once|TRBJ1-2|TRBV7-3|-
CASSPKGGGYTF
TGTGCCAGCAGCCCTAAAGGAGGAGGCTACACCTTC
>-|TRBJ2-7|TRBV11-2|TRBD2
CASSLLSGGGSYEQYF
TGTGCCAGCAGCCTCCTAAGCGGGGGGGGCTCCTACGAGCAGTACTTC
>-|TRBJ1-1|TRBV19|-
CASSIRRNTEAFF
TGTGCCAGTAGTATAAGGAGGAACACTGAAGCTTTCTTT
>-|TRBJ1-4|TRBV4-3|-
CASSQDDRPGTNEKLFF
TGCGCCAGCAGCCAAGATGACCGCCCTGGGACTAATGAAAAACTGTTTTTT
>-|TRBJ2-7|TRBV7-3|TRBD2
CASSLAGTRNEQYF
TGTGCCAGCAGCCTCGCTGGGACTAGGAACGAGCAGTACTTC
>-|TRBJ2-5|TRBV6-1|-
CASLIRGGETQYF
TGTGCCAGCCTTATACGGGGTGGGGAGACCCAGTACTTC
>-|TRBJ2-1|TRBV19|TRBD2
CASSIRYLAGGLEQFF
TGTGCCAGTAGTATAAGATACCTAGCGGGGGGGCTTGAGCAGTTCTTC
>-|TRBJ1-2|TRBV5-4|-
CASSRRSNGGYGYTF
TGTGCCAGCAGCCGTCGTTCGAACGGAGGCTATGGCTACACCTTC
>-|TRBJ1-1|TRBV18|-
CASSPGLARDTEAFF
TGTGCCAGCTCGCCGGGACTGGCGCGGGACACTGAAGCTTTCTTT
>-|TRBJ1-1|TRBV13|-
CASSLGYRAGTEAFF
TGTGCCAGCAGCTTAGGATACAGGGCGGGTACTGAAGCTTTCTTT
>-|TRBJ2-7|TRBV29-1|TRBD2
CSVEEGGYEQYF
TGCAGCGTTGAGGAGGGAGGGTACGAGCAGTACTTC
>once|TRBJ1-4|TRBV20-1|-
CSGASNEKLFF
TGCAGTGGAGCTTCTAATGAAAAACTGTTTTTT
>once|TRBJ1-5|TRBV19|TRBD1
CASRDRAGLGNQPQHF
TGTGCCAGTAGAGACAGGGCCGGTCTGGGCAATCAGCCCCAGCATTTT
>-|TRBJ1-6|TRBV5-1|-
CASSVGPPSSYNSPLHF
TGCGCCAGCAGCGTGGGACCGCCAAGCTCCTATAATTCACCCCTCCACTTT
>once|TRBJ2-1|TRBV5-1|TRBD2
CASSLDPASGGYYNEQFF
TGCGCCAGCAGCTTGGACCCTGCTAGCGGGGGGTACTACAATGAGCAGTTCTTC
>-|TRBJ2-1|TRBV4-1|-
CASSQDLGFWGDNNEQFF
TGCGCCAGCAGCCAAGACTTAGGCTTCTGGGGGGATAACAATGAGCAGTTCTTC
>-|TRBJ1-3|TRBV28|-
CASSLSPGRAGNTIYF
TGTGCCAGCAGTTTATCACCGGGTAGGGCTGGAAACACCATATATTTT
>few|TRBJ2-2|TRBV14|-
CASSLAGRTGELFF
TGTGCCAGCAGCCTGGCAGGGAGAACCGGGGAGCTGTTTTTT
>-|TRBJ1-2|TRBV10-3|-
CAISDPGRNYGYTF
TGTGCCATCAGTGACCCGGGCCGCAACTATGGCTACACCTTC
>-|TRBJ1-1|TRBV28|-
CASSPSKNTEAFF
TGTGCCAGCAGCCCCAGTAAAAACACTGAAGCTTTCTTT
>-|TRBJ1-6|TRBV18|-
CASSEVDSSPLHF
TGTGCCAGCTCGGAAGTGGACAGTTCGCCCCTCCACTTT
>-|TRBJ2-3|TRBV29-1|-
CSVEPTGSDTQYF
TGCAGCGTTGAGCCTACAGGGTCAGATACGCAGTATTTT
>-|TRBJ2-3|TRBV7-3|-
CASSSGVSTDTQYF
TGTGCCAGCAGCTCCGGGGTTAGCACAGATACGCAGTATTTT